The 5 T cell receptor beta chains presented below share a single source sample, sequenced in a study of shared clonotypes between healthy human individuals. Generated by immunoSEQ multiplex PCR, the TCRdb table keeps only in-frame clones and is missing some. Among 2 million to 3 million clones listed, 93% were seen once. The sample consisted of naive CD4+ T cells from PBMCs. Subset meaning: CD45RA+ positively selected. The receptors come from a man aged 18 to 30 in good health. Some clones in this sample may be carry-over from other donors' samples.

The V and J genes are TRBV15 and TRBJ2-5; perhaps TRBD2 as D (7 bases). The length of the CDR3 is 14 residues. Trimming pared 2 bases from V and 4 bases from J, leaving 11 bases between. Germline V gives CDR1 LNHNV, CDR2 YYDKDF (reference sequence). The CDR3 loop is CATSRWGGSETQYF. CDR3 coding DNA: TGTGCCACCAGCAGATGGGGGGGCTCAGAGACCCAGTACTTC.

The genes are TRBV2 and TRBJ2-1; D is possibly TRBD2 (6 bases). The germline gives CDR1 SNHLY, CDR2 FYNNEI. The CDR3 is 15 residues long. The V gene lost 7 bases and the J gene lost 8 bases, with 21 bases spanning the gap. CDR3 residues: CASKWGSGGSDEQFF. CDR3 DNA sequence: TGTGCCAGCAAGTGGGGGAGTGGAGGGTCCGATGAGCAGTTCTTC.

A remark on this clone: Additional DNA sequences in this sample encode the identical CDR3. The chain is built from TRBV5-1 and TRBJ2-2, with a tentative D call TRBD2 (6 bases). Trimming left V 1 base short and J 0 bases short, with 10 bases between. Germline V gives CDR1 SGHRS, CDR2 YFSETQ. The CDR3 totals 16 residues. CDR3 nucleotide sequence: TGCGCCAGCAGCTTGTTGGCGGGACCGAACACCGGGGAGCTGTTTTTT. It translates to CASSLLAGPNTGELFF.

The chain employs TRBV23-1 and TRBJ1-1, with D possibly being TRBD1 (5 bases). TRBV23-1 is identified as an open reading frame with a role that is uncertain. V was cut by 0 bases and J by 3 bases, with 11 bases left in between. This CDR3 has 15 amino acids. CDR3 in amino acids: CASSQSPAGDTEAFF. The CDR3 DNA sequence: TGCGCCAGCAGTCAATCTCCGGCGGGGGACACTGAAGCTTTCTTT.

This clone was counted a single time. This chain links TRBV19 with TRBJ1-2; D unclear. Trimming pared 8 bases from V and 5 bases from J, leaving 21 bases between. The CDR3 length is 15 residues. The V gene's germline CDR1 is LNHDA and CDR2 SQIVND (reference sequence). The CDR3 nucleotides read TGTGCCAGTGGAGGCGGAGGAGGAATCAAGTATGGCTACACCTTC. This gives the protein CASGGGGGIKYGYTF. Full variable domain (rest looked up from reference TRBV19 and TRBJ1-2): DGGITQSPKYLFRKEGQNVTLSCEQNLNHDAMYWYRQDPGQGLRLIYYSQIVNDFQKGDIAEGYSVSREKKESFPLTVTSAQKNPTAFYLCASGGGGGIKYGYTFGSGTRLTVV.